These 5 T cell receptor beta chains were all obtained from the same sample, sequenced in a study of blood T cells in healthy people across ages. A second PCR, run for about 7 to 11 cycles, used a sample-barcoded 5' primer plus a J-beta primer mix. One entry per CDR3 protein, called by TCRdb with MiXCR from the 5' RACE reads. Of 500,000 to 650,000 distinct CDR3 sequences in the sample, roughly a quarter were seen once. This same sample was also part of a study on T cells of mothers and their children.

The sample taken for sequencing was blood. The receptors were gathered from a boy aged 2-15 years in good health.

This chain joins TRBV7-9 and TRBJ1-2, with 9 bases that match TRBD1. The ends lost 0 bases at V and 4 bases at J; junction bases unmatched: 6. The CDR3 totals 16 residues. Germline CDR1 SEHNR, CDR2 FQNEAQ (reference sequence). CDR3 in DNA: TGTGCCAGCAGCTTAGCTCGGACAGGGGCGAGCTATGGCTACACCTTC. Translation gives CASSLARTGASYGYTF.

The rearrangement joins TRBV15 to TRBJ1-2; no firm D call. This CDR3 is 13 amino acids long. The germline gives CDR1 LNHNV, CDR2 YYDKDF (reference sequence). V was pared by 5 bases and J by 2 bases, with 9 bases between. Here the CDR3 reads CATSYATNYGYTF. CDR3 nucleotides: TGTGCCACCAGCTACGCAACCAACTATGGCTACACCTTC.

A few counts support this clonotype. The chain couples TRBV6-1 to TRBJ2-2, with 9 positions matching TRBD2. Trimming took 3 bases from V and 5 from J; bases not matched to a gene: 13. The CDR3 is made up of 18 amino acids. Per germline, CDR1 MNHNS and CDR2 SASEGT. The CDR3 loop reads CASSDVRLAGSATGELFF. CDR3 sequence (DNA): TGTGCCAGCAGTGACGTCCGGCTAGCGGGGTCTGCGACCGGGGAGCTGTTTTTT.

This clonotype occurred many times. The V call is TRBV10-3, the J call TRBJ2-7; the match to TRBD2 covers 10 bases. Unmatched junction bases numbered 5, after V lost 3 bases and J lost 3 bases. The CDR3 covers 15 residues. Germline V gene data show CDR1 as ENHRY and CDR2 as SYGVKD. DNA of the CDR3: TGTGCCATCAGTGAAAAACTAGCGGGGAACTACGAGCAGTACTTC. Translating it yields CAISEKLAGNYEQYF.

For the CDR3, the DNA is TGTGCCAGCAGCCGGGGGTGGCGGGAAGGGAGCTCCTACAATGAGCAGTTCTTC. This gives the protein CASSRGWREGSSYNEQFF. The chain has TRBV5-6 and TRBJ2-1; weak D call: TRBD2 (6 bases). V was clipped by 4 bases and J by 0 bases, with 20 bases between them. CDR3 size: 18 residues. Germline CDR1 SGHDT, CDR2 YYEEEE.